The text below deals with one T cell receptor (beta chain). Repertoires were generated with immunoSEQ multiplex PCR, while TCRdb's copy carries only in-frame clones and drops some. This sample has 90,000 to 140,000 clones; 90% occur once, and the top ten carry more than 2.5%. The sample belongs to a study of glioma-infiltrating T cells after dendritic cell vaccination. The overall study: Patients received three intradermal dendritic cell vaccine injections at biweekly intervals.

Time point meaning: after dendritic cell vaccination, including at tumor progression/relapse. CDR3 length equals 14 residues. Germline V gene data show CDR1 as MDHEN and CDR2 as SYDVKM. With 4 bases clipped from V and 1 base from J, the junction kept 2 bases outside the gene matches. Sample: blood, taken after dendritic cell vaccination. The chain couples TRBV28 to TRBJ1-1; 8 bases align to TRBD1. This sequence was found in a human donor with glioblastoma. CDR3 bases: TGTGCCAGCAGTTCAGGACAGGGGAACACTGAAGCTTTCTTT. This encodes CASSSGQGNTEAFF. The variable domain in full, completed from reference TRBV28 and TRBJ1-1, reads DVKVTQSSRYLVKRTGEKVFLECVQDMDHENMFWYRQDPGLGLRLIYFSYDVKMKEKGDIPEGYSVSREKKERFSLILESASTNQTSMYLCASSSGQGNTEAFFGQGTRLTVV.